These 28 T cell receptor beta chains share one sample of origin, sequenced in a study of CD8+ T cells in alopecia areata. It was cDNA, reverse transcribed from extracted RNA, that served as the sequencing template. Data came from immunoSEQ multiplex PCR; TCRdb stores just in-frame clones and leaves some out. The data contain some 170,000 clones, roughly 70% of them singletons. Sequenced here: CD8+ T cells sorted from blood, sampled at week 0. These receptors all come from a human donor with alopecia areata.

This clone was counted only a few times. J is TRBJ2-7 and V is TRBV29-1; D might be TRBD2 (6 bases). Germline CDR1 is SQVTM and CDR2 is ANQGSEA. Trimming removed 6 bases at V and 2 bases at J, with 17 bases between. The CDR3 extends over 14 amino acids. The CDR3 DNA sequence: TGCAGCGTGGGGGGATTAGGGCTAACCTACGAGCAGTACTTC. Protein sequence: CSVGGLGLTYEQYF.

This chain connects TRBV9 to TRBJ2-3; no clear D gene. Trimming shortened V by 0 bases and J by 0 bases, and 5 bases separated the two germline ends. CDR1 and CDR2 from the germline V gene are SGDLS and YYNGEE. CDR3 size: 14 residues. This CDR3 is CASSVGDSTDTQYF. The CDR3, as DNA: TGTGCCAGCAGCGTAGGGGATAGCACAGATACGCAGTATTTT.

This clone was detected only a few times. The chain is built from TRBV21-1 and TRBJ2-4. TRBV21-1 is reported as a pseudogene. The CDR3 contains 9 residues. The CDR3 spells CAPTNIQYF. CDR3 nucleotides: TGTGCCCCCACCAACATTCAGTACTTC.

This chain uses TRBV4-1 with TRBJ1-1; maybe TRBD1 (5 bases). The CDR3 runs to 13 residues. CDR1 is MGHRA and CDR2 is YSYEKL in the germline V gene. The ends were cut back, 1 base at V and 5 bases at J, with 8 bases in the middle. The CDR3 here is CASSQVGGTEAFF. The CDR3 DNA sequence: TGCGCCAGCAGCCAAGTCGGGGGGACTGAAGCTTTCTTT.

The CDR3 region is CASSQPRGLSNQPQHF. CDR3 in DNA: TGCGCCAGCAGCCAACCAAGGGGGCTGAGCAATCAGCCCCAGCATTTT. V and J are TRBV4-1 and TRBJ1-5, with 7 nucleotides matching TRBD1. Trimming at V came to 2 bases and at J to 1 base, leaving 5 bases not matched to a gene. Looked up from germline, CDR1 is MGHRA and CDR2 is YSYEKL. The CDR3 loop spans 16 amino acids.

The chain is built from TRBV7-2 and TRBJ1-2; 7 bases align to TRBD1. The CDR3 has 14 amino acids. The V and J ends lost 5 bases and 6 bases, in that order; junction bases with no gene match: 9. The V gene's germline CDR1 is SGHTA and CDR2 FQGNSA. The CDR3 DNA sequence: TGTGCCAGCAGCCTCTCCAACAGGGGTAATGGCTACACCTTC. Protein product: CASSLSNRGNGYTF.

In regard to this clone: The same CDR3 arises from other DNA sequences in this sample as well. The chain combines TRBV13 with TRBJ2-7, with TRBD1 matching over 10 bases. With 3 bases clipped from V and 3 bases from J, the junction kept 5 bases outside the gene matches. CDR1 and CDR2 from the germline V gene are PRHDT and FYEKMQ (reference sequence). The CDR3 extends over 15 amino acids. The CDR3 here is CASSFPTGGGYEQYF. In DNA form, the CDR3 reads TGTGCCAGCAGCTTCCCGACAGGGGGCGGCTACGAGCAGTACTTC.

On this clone itself: Other DNA sequences within the sample encode an identical CDR3. The chain recombines TRBV30 with TRBJ2-7; D uncertain. Germline V gene sequence: CDR1 GTSNPN, CDR2 SVGIG (reference sequence). V was shortened by 1 base and J by 2 bases, with 3 bases between the two germline ends. This CDR3 contains 11 residues. CDR3 sequence reads: CAWSGAYEQYF. The CDR3 bases are TGTGCCTGGAGTGGAGCCTACGAGCAGTACTTC.

J is TRBJ2-3 and V is TRBV15; weak D call: TRBD1 (5 bases). Germline assignment: CDR1 LNHNV and CDR2 YYDKDF (reference sequence). V was cut by 1 base and J by 2 bases, with 10 bases left in between. CDR3 length: 15 amino acids. The CDR3 spells CATSRADIATDTQYF. The CDR3 coding sequence is TGTGCCACCAGCAGAGCGGACATTGCCACAGATACGCAGTATTTT.

CDR3 sequence reads: CASSFSRTNYGYTF. In nucleotides, the CDR3 is TGTGCCAGCAGTTTTTCCCGGACCAACTATGGCTACACCTTC. The V and J genes are TRBV25-1 and TRBJ1-2; D is unresolved. The CDR3 consists of 14 residues. Trimming removed 5 bases from V and 2 bases from J, with 12 bases in between. Germline lookup yields CDR1 MGHDK and CDR2 SYGVNS.

Only a few counts were recorded for this clone. V is TRBV11-1 and J is TRBJ2-2; D unresolved. The length of the CDR3 is 12 residues. Trimming removed 5 bases from V and 5 bases from J, with 6 bases in between. Per germline, CDR1 SGHAT and CDR2 FQDESV (reference sequence). As DNA, the CDR3 is TGTGCCAGCAGCCAGAAAACCGGGGAGCTGTTTTTT. Translating it yields CASSQKTGELFF.

This sequence joins TRBV5-1 and TRBJ2-1; D may match TRBD1 or TRBD2 (5 bases each). Germline CDR1 SGHRS, CDR2 YFSETQ. The CDR3 totals 13 residues. V was shortened by 0 bases and J by 7 bases, with 8 bases between the two germline ends. Here the CDR3 reads CASSLGWGNEQFF. CDR3 coding DNA: TGCGCCAGCAGCTTGGGGTGGGGGAATGAGCAGTTCTTC.

V and J are TRBV9 and TRBJ1-1, with D hard to call. V lost 3 bases, J lost 0 bases, and 18 bases lay in between. The length of the CDR3 is 17 residues. Germline assignment: CDR1 SGDLS and CDR2 YYNGEE. For the CDR3, the DNA is TGTGCCAGCAGCGCCTGGCCAACAGTGGAGGTGAACACTGAAGCTTTCTTT. Translating gives CASSAWPTVEVNTEAFF.

The V gene is TRBV29-1, the J gene TRBJ2-1, with D maybe TRBD1 (5 bases). The CDR3 has 13 residues. Germline CDR1 SQVTM, CDR2 ANQGSEA. Trimming took 4 bases from V and 8 from J, leaving 15 bases between them. In DNA, the CDR3 is TGCAGCGTTGCGGAAGCCAGGGCAGATGAGCAGTTCTTC. Its translation: CSVAEARADEQFF.

In its sample, this clone was seen a few times. The chain employs TRBV2 and TRBJ2-1; a possible D gene is TRBD1 (5 bases). The CDR3 is 15 amino acids. Deletions cut 7 bases from V and 4 bases from J, with 17 bases between. The V gene's germline CDR1 is SNHLY and CDR2 FYNNEI. CDR3 amino acids: CASMSGGADYNEQFF. Written as DNA, the CDR3 is TGTGCCAGCATGTCGGGTGGGGCAGATTACAATGAGCAGTTCTTC.

This clone was detected only a few times. The chain joins TRBV5-1 to TRBJ1-2; D is unclear. The CDR3 is made up of 16 amino acids. The germline V gene encodes CDR1 SGHRS and CDR2 YFSETQ. Trimming left V 0 bases short and J 4 bases short, with 16 bases between. CDR3: CASSLGTPGAPYGYTF. The CDR3 DNA is TGCGCCAGCAGCTTGGGTACACCCGGCGCACCCTATGGCTACACCTTC.

The chain links TRBV10-3 to TRBJ2-1; tentative D call: TRBD1 (6 bases). Trimming took off 2 bases at V and 4 bases at J, with 9 bases between the two ends. CDR3 length: 14 residues. Germline V gives CDR1 ENHRY, CDR2 SYGVKD. The chain's CDR3 is CAISETGKYNEQFF. In DNA, the CDR3 is TGTGCCATCAGTGAGACAGGGAAATACAATGAGCAGTTCTTC.

The chain employs TRBV4-1 and TRBJ1-1, with D hard to call. V shed 3 bases and J shed 6 bases, with 20 bases lying between them. Germline V gene data show CDR1 as MGHRA and CDR2 as YSYEKL. The CDR3 runs to 16 residues. CDR3 sequence: CASSQSRREIVPEAFF. CDR3 nucleotides: TGCGCCAGCAGCCAGTCCCGACGGGAGATTGTGCCTGAAGCTTTCTTT.

The chain combines TRBV28 with TRBJ2-7; 8 bases line up with TRBD2. Unmatched junction bases numbered 5, after V lost 6 bases and J lost 4 bases. The CDR3 contains 13 residues. Per germline, CDR1 MDHEN and CDR2 SYDVKM. CDR3 loop: CASSRGGYYEQYF. DNA of the CDR3: TGTGCCAGCAGCCGGGGGGGATATTACGAGCAGTACTTC.

This chain links TRBV2 with TRBJ1-5; maybe TRBD1 (5 bases). V lost 5 bases, J lost 7 bases, and 18 bases lay in between. The CDR3 runs to 15 residues. Germline V CDR1 and CDR2: SNHLY, FYNNEI. The CDR3 is CASSRSREGRQPQHF. The CDR3 nucleotides are TGTGCCAGCAGTCGGTCTAGAGAGGGGAGGCAGCCCCAGCATTTT.

The chain has TRBV6-4 and TRBJ2-1, with D possibly being TRBD1 (6 bases). This CDR3 comprises 13 residues. Between the trimmed V and J ends, which lost 6 bases and 8 bases, there was a span of 14 bases. Germline V gene data show CDR1 as MRHNA and CDR2 as SNTAGT. As DNA, the CDR3 is TGTGCCAGCAGCAACAGGGAATGGGATGAGCAGTTCTTC. This translates into CASSNREWDEQFF.

The V call is TRBV4-2, the J call TRBJ2-7, with 7 bases that match TRBD2. CDR3 size: 14 residues. The J segment lost 6 bases and the V segment lost 4 bases, leaving 9 bases of the junction unmatched. The germline gives CDR1 LGHNA, CDR2 YNFKEQ. Written as DNA, the CDR3 is TGTGCCAGCAGCCCTTTCTCGGGAGGAGGCGAGCAGTACTTC. It specifies CASSPFSGGGEQYF.

This clone was counted a single time. The V gene is TRBV30, the J gene TRBJ2-1; the D gene is possibly TRBD1 (6 bases). The V end was cut by 6 bases, the J end by 9 bases, with 18 bases between. In germline, CDR1 is GTSNPN, CDR2 SVGIG (reference sequence). The CDR3 sequence is 13 residues long. The CDR3 nucleotides are TGTGCCTGTTACAGGGTGCCTGCCCGTGAGCAGTTCTTC. Its translation is CACYRVPAREQFF.

This clone was seen more than once but under ten times. This chain links TRBV2 with TRBJ1-2; D is unclear. CDR1 and CDR2 from the germline V gene are SNHLY and FYNNEI. This CDR3 contains 14 residues. Trimming removed 6 bases at V and 8 bases at J, with 19 bases between. The CDR3 is CASSVFHPGRGYTF. The DNA for the CDR3 is TGTGCCAGCAGCGTTTTTCACCCGGGGAGGGGCTACACCTTC.

This clone occurred a few times. The V call is TRBV14, the J call TRBJ1-2; TRBD1 agrees at 8 bases. The germline gives CDR1 SGHDN, CDR2 FVKESK. This CDR3 has 16 residues. V trimming: 4 bases; J trimming: 4 bases; junction bases outside the gene matches: 11. The CDR3 DNA follows: TGTGCCAGCAGCCCCGAAGGACAGGGCCCCCGCTATGGCTACACCTTC. Translating gives CASSPEGQGPRYGYTF.

This clone showed up just a few times. V is TRBV27 and J is TRBJ2-5; D ambiguous. CDR1 and CDR2 from the germline V gene are MNHEY and SMNVEV (reference sequence). The V gene lost 0 bases and the J gene lost 5 bases, with 7 bases spanning the gap. The length of the CDR3 is 13 residues. CDR3 amino acids: CASSLSDVETQYF. CDR3 nucleotide sequence: TGTGCCAGCAGTTTATCGGATGTGGAGACCCAGTACTTC.

The J gene is TRBJ1-2, the V gene TRBV19, with 7 bases fitting TRBD1. The germline gives CDR1 LNHDA, CDR2 SQIVND (reference sequence). With V trimmed by 4 bases and J by 7 bases, 12 bases remained unmatched. The CDR3 loop spans 15 amino acids. The CDR3 region has the DNA TGTGCCAGTAGTAACCAGTGGGGACAGATGGCTGGCTACACCTTC. Amino acid sequence: CASSNQWGQMAGYTF.

The J gene is TRBJ1-2, the V gene TRBV2; 9 nucleotides align to TRBD1. CDR1 and CDR2 (germline): SNHLY, FYNNEI. This CDR3 has 15 amino acids. After removal of 4 bases from V and 4 bases from J, the junction contained 7 bases not matched to a gene. The CDR3 DNA is TGTGCCAGCAGTGTAGACAGGGGGGGATTCTATGGCTACACCTTC. This gives the protein CASSVDRGGFYGYTF.